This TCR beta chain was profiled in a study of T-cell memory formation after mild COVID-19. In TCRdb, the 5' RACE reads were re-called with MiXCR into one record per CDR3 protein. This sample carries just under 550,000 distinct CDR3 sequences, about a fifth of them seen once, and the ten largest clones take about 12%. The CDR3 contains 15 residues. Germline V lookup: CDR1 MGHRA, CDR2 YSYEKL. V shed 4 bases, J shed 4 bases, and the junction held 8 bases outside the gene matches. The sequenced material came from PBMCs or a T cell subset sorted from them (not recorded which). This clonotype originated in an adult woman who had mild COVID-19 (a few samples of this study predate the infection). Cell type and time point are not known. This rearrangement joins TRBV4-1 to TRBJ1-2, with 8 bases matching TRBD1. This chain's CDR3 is CASSLTVGQAYGYTF. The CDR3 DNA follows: TGCGCCAGCAGCCTCACGGTGGGACAGGCCTATGGCTACACCTTC.